The 5 T cell receptor beta chains below come from one sample, sequenced in a study of blood T cell repertoires in COVID-19. Clones were read by immunoSEQ multiplex PCR, and TCRdb kept only the in-frame ones, dropping some. The sample has about 180,000 clones; roughly 77% are singletons. Sequenced material: peripheral blood. These receptors were collected from a woman at least 80 years old with COVID-19, enrolled during active disease.

The rearrangement uses TRBV12-3 or TRBV12-4 and TRBJ1-2; a possible D gene is TRBD1 (5 bases). CDR3 size: 12 residues. V was pared by 8 bases and J by 3 bases, with 10 bases between. The DNA for the CDR3 is TGTGCCAGCCGCGGCAGGGACTATGGCTACACCTTC. Translation: CASRGRDYGYTF.

The chain combines TRBV6-1 with TRBJ1-3, with D unresolved. The V end lost 1 base, the J end lost 7 bases, and 14 bases lay between the germline ends. In germline, CDR1 is MNHNS, CDR2 SASEGT. The CDR3 sequence is 15 residues long. The CDR3: CASSEERAWLNTIYF. The DNA for the CDR3 is TGTGCCAGCAGTGAAGAGCGCGCCTGGTTGAACACCATATATTTT.

This chain links TRBV27 with TRBJ2-1, with TRBD2 matching 13 bases. The CDR3 covers 17 residues. Germline V lookup: CDR1 MNHEY, CDR2 SMNVEV (reference sequence). The V segment lost 3 bases and the J segment 4 bases; nucleotides outside the gene matches: 6. This chain's CDR3 is CASSFGLAGALYNEQFF. Here the CDR3 DNA reads TGTGCCAGCAGTTTTGGACTAGCGGGGGCCCTATACAATGAGCAGTTCTTC.

This clone has just one count. The chain recombines TRBV19 with TRBJ2-4; 7 bases are a match to TRBD2. The length of the CDR3 is 17 residues. Germline V gene sequence: CDR1 LNHDA, CDR2 SQIVND (reference sequence). Losses at the gene ends were 6 bases for V and 7 bases for J; bases not matched to a gene: 18. CDR3: CASSPGGGPSRVNIQYF. As DNA, the CDR3 is TGTGCCAGTAGCCCCGGGGGAGGGCCTTCAAGGGTCAACATTCAGTACTTC.

The V call is TRBV7-2, the J call TRBJ1-1, with D perhaps TRBD1 (6 bases). The V gene lost 2 bases and the J gene lost 0 bases, with 7 bases spanning the gap. This CDR3 has 14 residues. Per the germline V gene, CDR1 is SGHTA and CDR2 is FQGNSA. The CDR3 loop is CASSLQGMNTEAFF. The CDR3, as DNA: TGTGCCAGCAGCTTACAGGGGATGAACACTGAAGCTTTCTTT. Complete variable domain (other parts from reference TRBV7-2 and TRBJ1-1): GAGVSQSPSNKVTEKGKDVELRCDPISGHTALYWYRQSLGQGLEFLIYFQGNSAPDKSGLPSDRFSAERTGGSVSTLTIQRTQQEDSAVYLCASSLQGMNTEAFFGQGTRLTVV.